This T cell receptor (beta chain) was sequenced for a study of OX40 agonist ivuxolimab in advanced cancers. Study at large: Prior anti-PD-1, anti-PD-L1 or anti-CTLA-4 therapy was allowed; more than 30% had some.

Study findings and constraints: Antigen specificity of clonally expanded peripheral T cells was not established.

Comment on this clone: Its antigen is undetermined.

The data were produced by immunoSEQ multiplex PCR, yet TCRdb's version contains in-frame clones alone and is incomplete. The sample has about 89,000 clones; 85% to 90% are singletons. People who had autoimmune disease history or systemic immunosuppression were excluded. Trimming took 3 bases from V and 0 from J, leaving 11 bases between them. This CDR3 is built from 15 residues. Germline V CDR1 and CDR2: KGHSH, LQKENI. Sequencing used CD4+ or CD8+ T cells sorted from blood, obtained in a trial of the OX40 agonist ivuxolimab. The TCR was taken from an adult with an advanced solid tumor such as melanoma, head and neck, liver or kidney cancer. The V call is TRBV18, the J call TRBJ1-1, with D possibly being TRBD1 (5 bases). In DNA form, the CDR3 reads TGTGCCAGCTCACCCCCAGGGCGGATGAACACTGAAGCTTTCTTT. It specifies CASSPPGRMNTEAFF.